This passage covers 13 T cell receptor beta chains from one sample sequenced in a study of blood T cell repertoires in COVID-19. The table came from immunoSEQ multiplex PCR; TCRdb's copy has only in-frame clones and leaves some out. This sample carries about 350,000 clones, about 88% of them seen once, and the ten largest clones take over 1%. The sample consisted of PBMCs or T cells enriched from blood (not recorded which). The receptors shown here come from a woman aged 30 to 39 who had been exposed to COVID-19.

The chain links TRBV24-1 to TRBJ2-2; D unclear. Germline V gives CDR1 KGHDR, CDR2 SFDVKD. V lost 5 bases, J lost 6 bases, and 6 bases lay in between. This CDR3 has 12 residues. The CDR3 DNA is TGTGCCACCAGTGTCGGGTCCGGGGAGCTGTTTTTT. Translation: CATSVGSGELFF.

The J gene is TRBJ2-1, the V gene TRBV27; 10 nucleotides agree with TRBD2. The CDR3 is 16 amino acids. Germline V gene lookup returns CDR1 MNHEY and CDR2 SMNVEV (reference sequence). Trimming at V came to 3 bases and at J to 1 base, leaving 3 bases not matched to a gene. CDR3 region: CASSFLLAGSYNEQFF. The CDR3 DNA sequence: TGTGCCAGCAGTTTCTTACTAGCGGGATCCTACAATGAGCAGTTCTTC.

The chain combines TRBV2 with TRBJ2-4, with D perhaps TRBD1 (6 bases). This CDR3 spans 16 amino acids. V dropped 6 bases and J dropped 0 bases, with 15 bases sitting between them. The V gene's germline CDR1 is SNHLY and CDR2 FYNNEI. The CDR3 sequence: CASRPRQDLAKNIQYF. In DNA, the CDR3 is TGTGCCAGCAGGCCTCGACAGGACTTAGCCAAAAACATTCAGTACTTC.

The chain uses TRBV28 and TRBJ1-6, with 8 bases lining up with TRBD1. The CDR3 has 15 amino acids. V was clipped by 2 bases and J by 7 bases; unmatched bases: 4. In germline, CDR1 is MDHEN, CDR2 SYDVKM. CDR3 nucleotide sequence: TGTGCCAGCAGTTTAGGAACAGGGGGAAATTCACCCCTCCACTTT. Translating gives CASSLGTGGNSPLHF.

The genes are TRBV29-1 and TRBJ2-3, with TRBD1 matching over 9 bases. Germline V lookup: CDR1 SQVTM, CDR2 ANQGSEA. The CDR3 loop spans 15 amino acids. V lost 4 bases, J lost 1 base, and 6 bases stayed unmatched. The chain's CDR3 is CSVVPRDRGTDTQYF. CDR3 coding DNA: TGCAGCGTTGTTCCCAGGGACAGGGGCACAGATACGCAGTATTTT.

The chain uses TRBV5-6 and TRBJ1-3; possibly TRBD1 for D (5 bases). The V gene's germline CDR1 is SGHDT and CDR2 YYEEEE. V lost 1 base to trimming and J lost 4 bases, with 12 bases between them. The CDR3 consists of 15 residues. The CDR3 DNA reads as TGTGCCAGCAGCTTGCAGGGTGCAATAGGAAACACCATATATTTT. It is translated as CASSLQGAIGNTIYF.

The rearrangement uses TRBV12-3 or TRBV12-4 and TRBJ2-1, with D perhaps TRBD2 (5 bases). Trimming cost V 2 bases and J 8 bases, with 7 bases left between them. This CDR3 comprises 12 residues. CDR3 residues: CASSLMRDEQFF. The CDR3 DNA is TGTGCCAGCAGTTTAATGCGGGATGAGCAGTTCTTC.

The CDR3 coding sequence is TGTGCCACCACGGGTAGCGGGAGCTACGAGCAGTACTTC. It codes for CATTGSGSYEQYF. The chain carries TRBV7-9 and TRBJ2-7, with 9 nucleotides matching TRBD2. From germline, CDR1 is SEHNR and CDR2 FQNEAQ (reference sequence). V dropped 10 bases and J dropped 3; count of bases not matched to a gene: 7. The CDR3 length is 13 residues.

The chain uses TRBV7-8 and TRBJ1-1, with a tentative D call TRBD1 (6 bases). The CDR3 has 16 amino acids. Germline CDR1 SGHVS, CDR2 FQNEAQ. The V gene lost 2 bases and the J gene lost 5 bases, with 18 bases spanning the gap. CDR3 region: CASSLPRTESITEAFF. Written as DNA, the CDR3 is TGTGCCAGCAGCTTACCGAGGACAGAATCGATAACTGAAGCTTTCTTT.

The chain combines TRBV30 with TRBJ2-3, with TRBD2 matching over 8 bases. V gave up 2 bases and J gave up 6 bases; unmatched junction bases: 7. The CDR3 runs 14 residues. Germline-derived CDR1 and CDR2 are GTSNPN and SVGIG (reference sequence). In nucleotides, the CDR3 is TGTGCCTGGAGTCGGACTAGCTTCATGGATACGCAGTATTTT. This encodes CAWSRTSFMDTQYF.

The rearrangement joins TRBV18 to TRBJ2-3, with D possibly being TRBD1 (6 bases). With 0 bases removed from V and 2 bases from J, the gap between germline ends came to 12 bases. The CDR3 contains 16 residues. In germline, CDR1 is KGHSH, CDR2 LQKENI. Here the CDR3 reads CASSPPDSALTDTQYF. CDR3 DNA: TGTGCCAGCTCACCACCGGACAGCGCCCTCACAGATACGCAGTATTTT.

The rearrangement links TRBV28 to TRBJ1-2, with TRBD1 matching 9 bases. The V and J ends lost 3 bases and 2 bases, in that order; junction bases with no gene match: 10. This CDR3 comprises 17 residues. Germline lookup yields CDR1 MDHEN and CDR2 SYDVKM. This CDR3 is CASSLGYLGQGNYGYTF. DNA of the CDR3: TGTGCCAGCAGTTTGGGCTACTTAGGACAGGGGAACTATGGCTACACCTTC.

The chain joins TRBV24-1 to TRBJ2-5; TRBD1 agrees at 8 bases. CDR3 length equals 15 residues. V was pared by 4 bases and J by 2 bases, with 5 bases of the junction left unmatched. CDR1 is KGHDR and CDR2 is SFDVKD in the germline V gene. In DNA, the CDR3 is TGTGCCACCAGTGAAACCGGGACAGGACAAGAGACCCAGTACTTC. Its translation is CATSETGTGQETQYF.